The 27 T cell receptor beta chains below were found in one sample sequenced in a study of blood T cell repertoires in COVID-19. Clones were read by immunoSEQ multiplex PCR, and TCRdb kept only the in-frame ones, dropping some. The table records approximately 63,000 clones, around 91% of them present only once. Material: peripheral blood. The source of these receptors is a woman aged 55-69 years with COVID-19, enrolled during active disease.

The chain has TRBV6-1 and TRBJ2-7; 8 bases agree with TRBD2. This CDR3 spans 17 amino acids. The trim removed 2 bases at V and 0 bases at J, leaving 9 bases unmatched. Germline V lookup: CDR1 MNHNS, CDR2 SASEGT. The CDR3 loop reads CASSEMKAGASSYEQYF. The CDR3 DNA follows: TGTGCCAGCAGTGAAATGAAAGCGGGAGCAAGCTCCTACGAGCAGTACTTC.

The gene calls are TRBV4-3 and TRBJ2-1; 10 bases agree with TRBD2. With 0 bases clipped from V and 4 bases from J, the junction kept 6 bases outside the gene matches. The V gene's germline CDR1 is LGHNA and CDR2 YSLEER. CDR3 length: 17 residues. CDR3 amino acids: CASSQDPLSGGYNEQFF. CDR3 nucleotide sequence: TGCGCCAGCAGCCAAGATCCTCTTAGCGGGGGGTACAATGAGCAGTTCTTC.

This sequence joins TRBV19 and TRBJ1-2, with unresolved D. Germline V lookup: CDR1 LNHDA, CDR2 SQIVND (reference sequence). The CDR3 has 14 residues. With 0 bases removed from V and 3 bases from J, the gap between germline ends came to 8 bases. CDR3 amino acids: CASSIEAGDYGYTF. CDR3 nucleotides: TGTGCCAGTAGTATAGAGGCAGGCGACTATGGCTACACCTTC.

V gene TRBV18 combines with J gene TRBJ2-7; D uncertain. Looked up from germline, CDR1 is KGHSH and CDR2 is LQKENI. The CDR3 loop spans 13 amino acids. V was trimmed by 4 bases and J by 4 bases, leaving 11 bases between them. The CDR3 loop is CASSLPGGYEQYF. As DNA, the CDR3 is TGTGCCAGCTCACTGCCCGGCGGATACGAGCAGTACTTC.

V usage is TRBV6-2 or TRBV6-3 and J usage is TRBJ2-1; TRBD1 aligns across 10 bases. CDR3 length: 15 residues. Germline V gene data show CDR1 as MNHEY and CDR2 as SVGEGT. V trimming: 5 bases; J trimming: 3 bases; junction bases outside the gene matches: 4. CDR3 region: CASSPGTGDYNEQFF. The CDR3 DNA follows: TGTGCCAGCAGTCCCGGGACAGGGGACTACAATGAGCAGTTCTTC.

The V call is TRBV9, the J call TRBJ2-7; 8 bases match TRBD2. The CDR3 has 14 amino acids. Germline CDR1 SGDLS, CDR2 YYNGEE. With 0 bases clipped from V and 3 bases from J, the junction kept 2 bases outside the gene matches. The CDR3 sequence is CASSVGSGDYEQYF. The CDR3 DNA is TGTGCCAGCAGCGTAGGTAGCGGGGACTACGAGCAGTACTTC.

The chain couples TRBV20-1 to TRBJ1-2; 7 nucleotides line up with TRBD1. Germline CDR1 is DFQATT and CDR2 is SNEGSKA (reference sequence). The CDR3 has 10 residues. The J segment lost 6 bases and the V segment lost 6 bases, leaving 1 base of the junction unmatched. This CDR3 reads CSATGNGYTF. In DNA form, the CDR3 reads TGCAGTGCGACAGGGAATGGCTACACCTTC.

The chain uses TRBV20-1 and TRBJ2-7; D unresolved. CDR1 is DFQATT and CDR2 is SNEGSKA in the germline V gene (reference sequence). The germline V and J ends were trimmed by 3 bases and 0 bases, with 9 bases remaining between them. The CDR3 has 13 residues. CDR3 sequence reads: CSASRGLSYEQYF. CDR3 coding DNA: TGCAGTGCTAGTCGTGGGCTCTCCTACGAGCAGTACTTC.

This rearrangement joins TRBV7-3 to TRBJ2-2, with a tentative D call TRBD2 (6 bases). The V and J ends lost 1 base and 1 base respectively, with 10 bases between them. The CDR3 runs 16 residues. Germline CDR1 is SGHTA and CDR2 is FQGTGA. The CDR3 DNA reads as TGTGCCAGCAGCTTAAGTGGGGGGAGGAACACCGGGGAGCTGTTTTTT. Protein: CASSLSGGRNTGELFF.

This chain joins TRBV5-4 and TRBJ1-2, with a possible D match to TRBD1 (5 bases). The CDR3 is made up of 13 amino acids. Trimming shortened V by 3 bases and J by 2 bases, and 8 bases separated the two germline ends. Per germline, CDR1 SGHNT and CDR2 YYREEE (reference sequence). CDR3 in DNA: TGTGCCAGCAGCTGGGGCTCAAACTATGGCTACACCTTC. Translation gives CASSWGSNYGYTF.

J is TRBJ2-5 and V is TRBV11-3; TRBD2 aligns across 12 bases. The V gene end was trimmed by 5 bases and the J gene end by 4 bases; junction bases not matched to a gene: 2. CDR3 length: 14 residues. Per germline, CDR1 SGHNT and CDR2 YENEEA. The CDR3, as DNA: TGTGCCAGCAGCGCGGGACTAGCGGGAGAGACCCAGTACTTC. Translating gives CASSAGLAGETQYF.

The V gene is TRBV20-1, the J gene TRBJ1-5; D unclear. Germline assignment: CDR1 DFQATT and CDR2 SNEGSKA (reference sequence). The CDR3 is 15 amino acids. V gave up 3 bases and J gave up 1 base, with 13 bases separating them. The CDR3 bases are TGCAGTGCTAGTTTTGGGCACCCAAGCAATCAGCCCCAGCATTTT. It encodes CSASFGHPSNQPQHF.

This chain uses TRBV27 with TRBJ2-3, with 11 bases lining up with TRBD2. Germline CDR1 is MNHEY and CDR2 is SMNVEV (reference sequence). V lost 4 bases and J lost 6; bases outside the gene matches: 3. The CDR3 contains 14 residues. The CDR3 sequence: CASSSRTSGDTQYF. The CDR3 DNA sequence: TGTGCCAGCAGTTCGAGGACTAGCGGGGATACGCAGTATTTT.

The V and J genes are TRBV7-8 and TRBJ2-1; TRBD2 matches at 9 bases. CDR1 and CDR2 from the germline V gene are SGHVS and FQNEAQ. This CDR3 is 16 amino acids long. Trimming removed 4 bases from V and 3 bases from J; junction bases left unmatched: 7. Here the CDR3 reads CASSSLGLAFYNEQFF. The CDR3, as DNA: TGTGCCAGCAGCTCGTTAGGACTAGCGTTCTACAATGAGCAGTTCTTC. The variable domain in full, with the rest retrieved from reference TRBV7-8 and TRBJ2-1, is GAGVSQSPRYKVAKRGQDVALRCDPISGHVSLFWYQQALGQGPEFLTYFQNEAQLDKSGLPSDRFFAERPEGSVSTLKIQRTQQEDSAVYLCASSSLGLAFYNEQFFGPGTRLTVL.

The chain has TRBV10-3 and TRBJ2-5; 10 nucleotides align to TRBD1. Trimming removed 6 bases from V and 5 bases from J; junction bases left unmatched: 6. The CDR3 is made up of 14 amino acids. Germline CDR1 ENHRY, CDR2 SYGVKD. The CDR3, as DNA: TGTGCCATCAGCCCGGGACAGGGGTCGGAGACCCAGTACTTC. It specifies CAISPGQGSETQYF.

About this clone itself: Other DNA sequences in the sample encode the same CDR3. The CDR3 DNA follows: TGCGCCAGCAGCTTGGGACAGGGAAATTCACCCCTCCACTTT. Protein sequence: CASSLGQGNSPLHF. The V gene is TRBV5-1, the J gene TRBJ1-6, with 7 positions matching TRBD1. The CDR3 extends over 14 amino acids. Germline trimming cut 0 bases from V and 7 bases from J; bases unmatched to any gene: 1. In germline, CDR1 is SGHRS, CDR2 YFSETQ.

V is TRBV6-5 and J is TRBJ1-4, with 11 bases lining up with TRBD1. The trim removed 5 bases at V and 16 bases at J, leaving 15 bases unmatched. This CDR3 comprises 15 residues. CDR1 is MNHEY, CDR2 SVGAGI, per germline. The CDR3, as DNA: TGTGCCAGCAGTACCCCACGGGGACAGGGGGAACTTTGGTTTTTT. Translating gives CASSTPRGQGELWFF.

The chain is built from TRBV30 and TRBJ2-7; 10 positions agree with TRBD2. There are 15 residues in the CDR3. V dropped 2 bases and J dropped 6; count of bases not matched to a gene: 10. Per germline, CDR1 GTSNPN and CDR2 SVGIG (reference sequence). This chain's CDR3 is CAWSRAAGGPVEQYF. The CDR3 nucleotides read TGTGCCTGGAGTCGAGCAGCGGGAGGGCCAGTCGAGCAGTACTTC.

The chain carries TRBV7-3 and TRBJ2-1; TRBD1 aligns across 9 bases. The CDR3 runs to 17 residues. Looked up from germline, CDR1 is SGHTA and CDR2 is FQGTGA. J lost 5 bases, V lost 0 bases, and 8 bases had no gene match. The CDR3 bases are TGTGCCAGCAGCTTAACGTACCGGGACAGGGACCACAATGAGCAGTTCTTC. Residues: CASSLTYRDRDHNEQFF.

The chain uses TRBV5-1 and TRBJ2-1; 8 bases map to TRBD2. This CDR3 spans 17 amino acids. V lost 5 bases to trimming and J lost 1 base; unmatched junction nucleotides: 11. The germline CDR1 and CDR2 sequences are SGHRS and YFSETQ. The CDR3 protein is CASRHVKGLASYNEQFF. CDR3 DNA sequence: TGCGCCAGCAGACATGTTAAAGGACTAGCTTCCTACAATGAGCAGTTCTTC. The full variable domain, with the rest looked up from reference TRBV5-1 and TRBJ2-1, is KAGVTQTPRYLIKTRGQQVTLSCSPISGHRSVSWYQQTPGQGLQFLFEYFSETQRNKGNFPGRFSGRQFSNSRSEMNVSTLELGDSALYLCASRHVKGLASYNEQFFGPGTRLTVL.

V usage is TRBV6-5 and J usage is TRBJ1-4; TRBD1 matches at 10 bases. CDR1 is MNHEY, CDR2 SVGAGI, per germline. The junction had 3 bases not matched to a gene; V was cut back by 2 bases and J by 6 bases. This CDR3 is 15 amino acids long. CDR3 amino acids: CASSYTGTGDEKLFF. CDR3 bases: TGTGCCAGCAGTTACACCGGGACAGGGGATGAAAAACTGTTTTTT.

This sequence joins TRBV7-9 and TRBJ1-2, with 10 bases that match TRBD1. Germline V gene lookup returns CDR1 SEHNR and CDR2 FQNEAQ (reference sequence). This CDR3 is built from 13 residues. With 5 bases clipped from V and 7 bases from J, the junction kept 4 bases outside the gene matches. The CDR3 protein is CASSRTGGGGYTF. The CDR3, as DNA: TGTGCCAGCAGCAGGACAGGGGGTGGTGGCTACACCTTC.

This chain connects TRBV7-2 to TRBJ2-7; 8 bases fit TRBD1. The CDR3 spans 15 residues. V lost 0 bases to trimming and J lost 3 bases; unmatched junction nucleotides: 4. Germline V gives CDR1 SGHTA, CDR2 FQGNSA. CDR3 nucleotides: TGTGCCAGCAGCTTAGCTAGGGGACAGGACTACGAGCAGTACTTC. Translation: CASSLARGQDYEQYF.

J is TRBJ2-3 and V is TRBV7-6; 10 nucleotides align to TRBD2. Germline-derived CDR1 and CDR2 are SGHVS and FNYEAQ. The CDR3 consists of 16 residues. The J segment lost 5 bases and the V segment lost 5 bases, leaving 10 bases of the junction unmatched. The CDR3 nucleotides read TGTGCCAGCAGCCGACACCTAGCGGGAGTTAAAGATACGCAGTATTTT. Translation: CASSRHLAGVKDTQYF.

The chain uses TRBV18 and TRBJ2-2, with D possibly TRBD1 on 5 matching bases. This CDR3 contains 15 residues. Germline V gene lookup returns CDR1 KGHSH and CDR2 LQKENI. Trimming removed 3 bases at V and 4 bases at J, with 12 bases between. The CDR3 is CASSPSGAVTGELFF. CDR3 bases: TGTGCCAGCTCACCTTCTGGGGCAGTCACCGGGGAGCTGTTTTTT.

V gene TRBV19 combines with J gene TRBJ2-5; the D gene is possibly TRBD1 (6 bases). Germline loops: CDR1 LNHDA, CDR2 SQIVND (reference sequence). This CDR3 spans 16 amino acids. Trimming took off 4 bases at V and 7 bases at J, with 22 bases between the two ends. This CDR3 is CASSTEAPSGVGTQYF. As DNA, the CDR3 is TGTGCCAGTAGTACTGAAGCTCCCTCAGGGGTCGGGACCCAGTACTTC.

This chain connects TRBV12-3 or TRBV12-4 to TRBJ2-5; no clear D gene. This CDR3 region has 12 residues. V lost 2 bases and J lost 5, with 6 bases in between. The CDR3 spells CASSLFLETQYF. CDR3 nucleotides: TGTGCCAGCAGTTTATTCCTTGAGACCCAGTACTTC.